This TCR beta chain was captured in a study of blood T cell repertoires in COVID-19. For the study at large: Samples came from the United States, Italy and Spain, spanning acute and convalescent COVID-19. PBMCs, B-cell-depleted T cells, or T cells provided the cDNA or gDNA that made up the material.

The CDR3 has 13 amino acids. V trimming: 6 bases; J trimming: 7 bases; junction bases outside the gene matches: 4. Under the authors' procedure: Reference gene primer amplification gave estimated nucleated cell counts. The repertoire was sequenced with immunoSEQ multiplex PCR; TCRdb's copy has only in-frame clones and lacks some. V, J and clone size reflect that table, while D and trimming were determined from the DNA. In the table there are 25,000 to 35,000 clones, under 90% of which are singletons. The TCR comes from a woman of 80 years or more with acute or convalescent COVID-19. The gene calls are TRBV12-3 or TRBV12-4 and TRBJ1-2; 11 nucleotides line up with TRBD1. Sequenced: peripheral blood. The CDR3 is CASRRTGGLGYTF. In nucleotides, the CDR3 is TGTGCCAGCAGGAGGACAGGGGGCCTTGGCTACACCTTC.